These 8 T cell receptor beta chains share one sample of origin, sequenced in a study of T cell repertoires in cytomegalovirus infection. MiXCR, applied by TCRdb to the reads, yields one record per CDR3 protein. The data hold roughly 630,000 distinct CDR3 sequences, with about 24% observed a single time. The sample was CD8+ T cells from PBMCs. These receptors were obtained from a human donor in good health (CMV status not recorded). Some clones in this sample may be carry-over from other donors' samples.

V is TRBV5-6 and J is TRBJ2-7; 8 positions agree with TRBD2. The CDR3 is 15 residues long. The V gene's germline CDR1 is SGHDT and CDR2 YYEEEE. The V segment lost 0 bases and the J segment 4 bases; nucleotides outside the gene matches: 6. In DNA, the CDR3 is TGTGCCAGCAGCTTGGGAAGCGGGGGCCGTTACGAGCAGTACGTC. Protein product: CASSLGSGGRYEQYV.

This clonotype was observed a handful of times. V usage is TRBV6-6 and J usage is TRBJ2-7, with TRBD1 matching 9 bases. This CDR3 spans 14 amino acids. J lost 3 bases, V lost 6 bases, and 6 bases had no gene match. The V gene's germline CDR1 is MNHNY and CDR2 SVGAGI (reference sequence). This CDR3 reads CASSPDRGNYEQYV. The CDR3 nucleotides are TGTGCCAGCAGCCCGGACAGGGGCAACTACGAGCAGTACGTC.

The chain uses TRBV28 and TRBJ2-5, with 10 bases fitting TRBD1. V lost 5 bases, J lost 2 bases, and 5 bases stayed unmatched. Looked up from germline, CDR1 is MDHEN and CDR2 is SYDVKM. This CDR3 comprises 15 residues. CDR3 nucleotides: TGTGCCAGCAGTGACAGGGGGCTCGGGCAAGAGACCCAGTACTTC. It translates to CASSDRGLGQETQYF.

J is TRBJ2-7 and V is TRBV27; no clear D gene. CDR1 is MNHEY and CDR2 is SMNVEV in the germline V gene (reference sequence). The ends were cut back, 3 bases at V and 1 base at J, with 7 bases in the middle. The CDR3 covers 13 residues. CDR3 nucleotides: TGTGCCAGCAGTTTGCACAGTTCCTACGAGCAGTACTTC. It specifies CASSLHSSYEQYF.

CDR3 nucleotides: TGTGCCAGCAGTCCCTGGCAAGAGACCCAGTACTTC. The encoded protein is CASSPWQETQYF. V gene TRBV12-3 or TRBV12-4 combines with J gene TRBJ2-5; D is uncertain. The ends were cut back, 5 bases at V and 2 bases at J, with 6 bases in the middle. The CDR3 runs 12 residues.

This clonotype occurred many times. The J gene is TRBJ2-1, the V gene TRBV7-2; the match to TRBD2 covers 8 bases. The CDR3 sequence is 14 residues long. Looked up from germline, CDR1 is SGHTA and CDR2 is FQGNSA. J was trimmed by 7 bases and V by 5 bases; bases with no gene match: 7. The CDR3 protein is CASSLGGAGNEQFF. In nucleotides, the CDR3 is TGTGCCAGCAGCCTCGGGGGGGCGGGGAATGAGCAGTTCTTC.

This clonotype was seen a few times. The rearrangement joins TRBV10-1 to TRBJ2-5; 10 nucleotides align to TRBD1. The CDR3 has 15 residues. The V and J ends lost 1 base and 5 bases, in that order; junction bases with no gene match: 4. Germline V gene data show CDR1 as WNHNN and CDR2 as SYGVQD (reference sequence). Here the CDR3 reads CASSEWTGGGETQYF. CDR3 nucleotide sequence: TGCGCCAGCAGTGAGTGGACAGGGGGAGGGGAGACCCAGTACTTC.

This chain joins TRBV9 and TRBJ2-7, with D perhaps TRBD2 (6 bases). Trimming took off 0 bases at V and 0 bases at J, with 10 bases between the two ends. This CDR3 is built from 15 residues. The germline V gene has CDR1 SGDLS and CDR2 YYNGEE. The CDR3 coding sequence is TGTGCCAGCAGCGTAGGGGACGGGAGCTCCTACGAGCAGTACGTC. It yields the protein CASSVGDGSSYEQYV.